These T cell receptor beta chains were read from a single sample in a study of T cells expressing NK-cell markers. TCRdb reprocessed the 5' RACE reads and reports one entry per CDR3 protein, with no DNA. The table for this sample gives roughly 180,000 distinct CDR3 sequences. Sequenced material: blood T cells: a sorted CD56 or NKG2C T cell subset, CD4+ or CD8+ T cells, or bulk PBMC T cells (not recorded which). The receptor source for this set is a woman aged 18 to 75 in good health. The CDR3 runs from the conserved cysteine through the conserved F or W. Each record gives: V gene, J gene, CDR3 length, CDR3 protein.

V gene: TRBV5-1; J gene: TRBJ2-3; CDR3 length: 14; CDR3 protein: CASGGFPGTDTQYF
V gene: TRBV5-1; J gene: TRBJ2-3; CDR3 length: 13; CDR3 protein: CASSPDNTDTQYF
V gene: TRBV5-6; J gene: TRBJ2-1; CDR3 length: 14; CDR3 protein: CASSLMGAGNEQFF
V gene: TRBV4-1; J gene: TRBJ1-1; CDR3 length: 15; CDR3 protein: CASSLNPGRGTEAFF
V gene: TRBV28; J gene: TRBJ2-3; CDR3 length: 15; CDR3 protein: CASTPLRGISDTQYF
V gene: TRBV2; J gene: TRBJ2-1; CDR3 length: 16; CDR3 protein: CASKDTGTKLNNEQFF
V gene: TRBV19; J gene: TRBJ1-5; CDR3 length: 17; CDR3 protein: CASSIGFRGGGNQPQHF
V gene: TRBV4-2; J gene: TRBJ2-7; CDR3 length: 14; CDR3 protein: CASSQERDTYEQYF
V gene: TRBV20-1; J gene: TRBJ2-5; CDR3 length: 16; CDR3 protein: CSARLAGPSYQETQYF
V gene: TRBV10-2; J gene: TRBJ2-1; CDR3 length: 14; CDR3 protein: CASSDSGGAGEQFF
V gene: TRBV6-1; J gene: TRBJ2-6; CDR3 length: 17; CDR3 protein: CASGAGGVWTGANVLTF
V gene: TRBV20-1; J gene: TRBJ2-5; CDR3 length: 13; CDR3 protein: CSAREDSIETQYF
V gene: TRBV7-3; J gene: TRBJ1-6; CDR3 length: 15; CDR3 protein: CASSLTSGTLGPLHF
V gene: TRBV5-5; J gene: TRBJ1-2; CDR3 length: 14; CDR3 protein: CASSPEEGRYGYTF
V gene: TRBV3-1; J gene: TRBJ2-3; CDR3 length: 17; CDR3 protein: CASSQRFLAGNTDTQYF
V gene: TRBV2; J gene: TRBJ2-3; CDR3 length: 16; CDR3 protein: CASSPTTSQSTDTQYF
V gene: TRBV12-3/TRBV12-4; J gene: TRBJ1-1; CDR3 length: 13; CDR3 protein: CASSEQGPTEAFF
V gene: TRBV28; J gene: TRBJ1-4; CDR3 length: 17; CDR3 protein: CASSSLPPGVTNEKLFF
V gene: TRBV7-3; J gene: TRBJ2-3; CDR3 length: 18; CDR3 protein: CASSLKGGTSGYTDTQYF
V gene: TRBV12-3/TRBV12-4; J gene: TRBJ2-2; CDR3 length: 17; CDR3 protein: CASSPILAGGPTGELFF
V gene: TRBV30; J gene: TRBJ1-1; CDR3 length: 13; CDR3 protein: CAWSGGMNTEAFF
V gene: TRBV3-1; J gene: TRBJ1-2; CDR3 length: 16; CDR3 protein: CASSQGWQVLGEGYTF
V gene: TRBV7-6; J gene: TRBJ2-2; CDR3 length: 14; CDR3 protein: CASSLRRLGGELFF
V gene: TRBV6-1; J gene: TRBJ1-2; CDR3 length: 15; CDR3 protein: CASSKGLGANYGYTF
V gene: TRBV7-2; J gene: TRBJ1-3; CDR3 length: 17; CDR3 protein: CASSLGPRPGAGNTIYF
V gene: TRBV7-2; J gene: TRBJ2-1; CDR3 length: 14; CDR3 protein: CASSQRTASNEQFF
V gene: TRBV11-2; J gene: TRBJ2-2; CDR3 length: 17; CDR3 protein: CASSSIRSLANTGELFF
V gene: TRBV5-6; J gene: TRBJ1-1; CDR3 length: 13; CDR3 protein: CASSLSPETEAFF
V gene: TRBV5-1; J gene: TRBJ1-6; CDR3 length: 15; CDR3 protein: CASSLAADFNSPLHF
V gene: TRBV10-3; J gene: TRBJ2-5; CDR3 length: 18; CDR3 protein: CAISERWGQAERQETQYF
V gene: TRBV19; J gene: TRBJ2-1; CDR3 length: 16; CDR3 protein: CASSIHPSRGYNEQFF
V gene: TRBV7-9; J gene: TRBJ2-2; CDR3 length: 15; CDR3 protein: CASSPLGGQTGELFF
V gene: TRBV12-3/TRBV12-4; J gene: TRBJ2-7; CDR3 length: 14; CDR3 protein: CASTTTNSGYEQYF
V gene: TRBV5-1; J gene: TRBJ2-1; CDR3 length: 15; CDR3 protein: CASSLADLGRGEQFF
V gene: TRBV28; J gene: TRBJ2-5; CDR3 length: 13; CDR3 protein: CASSTVDQETQYF
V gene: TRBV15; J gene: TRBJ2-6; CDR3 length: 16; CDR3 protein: CATSRADRSGANVLTF
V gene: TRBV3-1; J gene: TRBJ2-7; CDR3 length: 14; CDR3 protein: CASSQGFGTGEQYF
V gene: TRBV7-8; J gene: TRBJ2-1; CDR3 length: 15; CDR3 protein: CASSSHSGSYNEQFF
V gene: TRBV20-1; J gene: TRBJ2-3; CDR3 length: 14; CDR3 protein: CSASDRGLTDTQYF
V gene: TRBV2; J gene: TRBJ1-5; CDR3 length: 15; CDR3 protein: CASTLFRTGNQPQHF
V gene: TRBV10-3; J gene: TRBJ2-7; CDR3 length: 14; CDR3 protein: CAISRGGARDEQYF
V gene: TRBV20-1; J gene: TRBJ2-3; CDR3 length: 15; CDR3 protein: CSAPTSGSITDTQYF
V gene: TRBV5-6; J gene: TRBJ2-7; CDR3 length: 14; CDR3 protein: CASSLWGAIYEQYF
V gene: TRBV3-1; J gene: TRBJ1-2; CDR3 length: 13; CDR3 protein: CASSQAGNYGYTF
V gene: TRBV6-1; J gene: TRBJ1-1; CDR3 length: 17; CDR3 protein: CASSEIFRGRGNTEAFF
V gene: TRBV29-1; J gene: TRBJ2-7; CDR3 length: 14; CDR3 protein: CSVRDRGRFNEQYF
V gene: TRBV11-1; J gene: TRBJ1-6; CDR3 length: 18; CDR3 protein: CASSLRFSHLNRDSPLHF
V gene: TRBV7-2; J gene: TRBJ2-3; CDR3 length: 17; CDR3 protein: CASSLAWRHPPTDTQYF
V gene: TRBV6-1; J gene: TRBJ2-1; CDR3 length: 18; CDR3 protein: CASSEAPGGPSSYNEQFF
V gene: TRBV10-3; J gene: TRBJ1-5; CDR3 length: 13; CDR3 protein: CAIGGWADQPQHF
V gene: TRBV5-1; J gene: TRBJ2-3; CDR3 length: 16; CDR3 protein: CASSLHSSGITDTQYF